The 10 T cell receptor beta chains below come from one sample, sequenced in a study of T cells after somatic rescue of genetic block. TCRdb's copy holds only in-frame clones and misses some; the assay was immunoSEQ multiplex PCR. The sample yields about 120,000 clones, 90% to 95% seen once. The sample consisted of peripheral blood mononuclear cells (PBMCs). The origin of the receptors is a woman aged 18-30 years.

The V and J genes are TRBV4-3 and TRBJ2-1; D not resolved. In germline, CDR1 is LGHNA, CDR2 YSLEER. The germline V and J ends were trimmed by 0 bases and 3 bases, with 18 bases remaining between them. The CDR3 contains 18 residues. CDR3 amino acids: CASSQEQSRAFFYNEQFF. CDR3 coding DNA: TGCGCCAGCAGCCAAGAACAGTCCCGTGCCTTTTTCTACAATGAGCAGTTCTTC.

This clone turned up a few times. The chain combines TRBV7-3 with TRBJ1-2; unclear D gene. Per germline, CDR1 SGHTA and CDR2 FQGTGA. This CDR3 region has 13 residues. The V gene lost 1 base and the J gene lost 3 bases, with 6 bases spanning the gap. In DNA form, the CDR3 reads TGTGCCAGCAGCTTAAACGACCACTATGGCTACACCTTC. Amino acid sequence: CASSLNDHYGYTF.

The chain couples TRBV5-6 to TRBJ2-7; D may correspond to TRBD1 or TRBD2 (5 bases each). CDR3 length: 13 residues. Trimming pared 2 bases from V and 2 bases from J, leaving 8 bases between. Germline CDR1 is SGHDT and CDR2 is YYEEEE. This CDR3 is CASSFGTAYEQYF. As DNA, the CDR3 is TGTGCCAGCAGCTTCGGGACGGCCTACGAGCAGTACTTC.

V and J are TRBV9 and TRBJ1-6; possible D gene TRBD1, 5 bases. CDR1 and CDR2 (germline): SGDLS, YYNGEE. V was clipped by 6 bases and J by 9 bases, with 13 bases between them. The CDR3 covers 13 residues. CDR3 DNA sequence: TGTGCCAGCACCCCAGGGAAGGGTTCACCCCTCCACTTT. It translates to CASTPGKGSPLHF.

CDR3 protein: CASRLAGDNTDTQYF. CDR3 sequence (DNA): TGCGCCAGCAGGTTAGCGGGGGATAACACAGATACGCAGTATTTT. The chain joins TRBV5-1 to TRBJ2-3; TRBD2 aligns across 9 bases. CDR1 is SGHRS and CDR2 is YFSETQ in the germline V gene. The J segment lost 2 bases and the V segment lost 5 bases, leaving 6 bases of the junction unmatched. CDR3 length: 15 amino acids.

This chain connects TRBV5-6 to TRBJ2-7; D gene ambiguous. The germline V gene has CDR1 SGHDT and CDR2 YYEEEE. There are 16 residues in the CDR3. Trimming cost V 4 bases and J 0 bases, with 17 bases left between them. This CDR3 is CASSQIELSGSYEQYF. In DNA form, the CDR3 reads TGTGCCAGCAGCCAGATAGAGCTATCCGGCTCCTACGAGCAGTACTTC.

The chain recombines TRBV5-1 with TRBJ2-3; possibly TRBD2 for D (6 bases). The CDR3 extends over 13 amino acids. Trimming pared 4 bases from V and 5 bases from J, leaving 11 bases between. Germline CDR1 and CDR2: SGHRS and YFSETQ. CDR3 protein: CASSPEGGDTQYF. Here the CDR3 DNA reads TGCGCCAGCAGCCCGGAGGGTGGAGATACGCAGTATTTT.

The genes are TRBV9 and TRBJ1-2, with D unclear. Trimming removed 3 bases at V and 2 bases at J, with 2 bases between. CDR1 and CDR2 (germline): SGDLS, YYNGEE. The CDR3 has 11 amino acids. The CDR3 sequence: CASSANYGYTF. In nucleotides, the CDR3 is TGTGCCAGCAGCGCAAACTATGGCTACACCTTC.

This clone appeared a few times. The gene calls are TRBV10-1 and TRBJ1-2, with unresolved D. The CDR3 is 14 amino acids. Per germline, CDR1 WNHNN and CDR2 SYGVQD (reference sequence). V was trimmed by 4 bases and J by 3 bases, leaving 12 bases between them. The CDR3 reads CASSGAGSDYGYTF. The CDR3 nucleotides are TGCGCCAGCAGTGGCGCGGGTAGCGACTATGGCTACACCTTC.

The chain recombines TRBV9 with TRBJ2-1; the match to TRBD2 covers 12 bases. CDR3 length equals 15 residues. Germline trimming cut 3 bases from V and 5 bases from J; bases unmatched to any gene: 3. The germline gives CDR1 SGDLS, CDR2 YYNGEE. The CDR3 protein is CASSALAGGHNEQFF. The CDR3 DNA reads as TGTGCCAGCAGCGCACTAGCGGGGGGTCACAATGAGCAGTTCTTC.